This T cell receptor (beta chain) was retrieved from a study of glioma-infiltrating T cells. The study's findings and limits: Very few CDR3 sequences were shared between tissue and blood. Tissue-blood divergence was below expectation in non-neoplastic patients, above in gliomas.

The CDR3 consists of 14 residues. The germline V gene encodes CDR1 SGHRS and CDR2 YFSETQ. V lost 4 bases and J lost 5, with 15 bases in between. TCR alpha and beta CDR3 regions were amplified from RNA using iRepertoire nested multiplex PCR. Tissue mRNA or PBMC total RNA, roughly 100-400 ng, went into one-step reverse transcription and amplification. TCRdb fed the multiplex PCR reads into MiXCR, producing one record per CDR3 protein. The sample comprises fewer than 250,000 distinct CDR3 sequences, more than 25% of which are singletons, and around 20% rests with the top ten. This clonotype was observed many times. Its antigen is not identified.

Sequenced material: glioma tissue, nonneoplastic brain tissue, or PBMCs (not recorded which). The rearrangement links TRBV5-1 to TRBJ1-1; D is undetermined. The receptor comes from a human donor with low-grade glioma or glioblastoma, undergoing nonglioma brain surgery, or in good health (not recorded which). As DNA, the CDR3 is TGCGCCAGCAGCCCCTGGAGGGCGCTAACTGAAGCTTTCTTT. This encodes CASSPWRALTEAFF.